The 20 T cell receptor beta chains below all came from one sample that was sequenced in a study of a mutant IDH1 vaccine in newly diagnosed glioma. TCRdb's table, derived via immunoSEQ multiplex PCR, lists solely in-frame clones and lacks some. The sample lists about 54,000 clones; around 80% were seen once. Time point of the sample: baseline, week 1 (first vaccination visit). Treatment described: pre-vaccination baseline after standard-of-care therapy. The sequencing used PBMCs, collected from a glioma patient treated with radiotherapy, temozolomide or both. These receptors were collected from a man younger than 35 with glioma.

Worth noting for this clone: This likely reflects a read error, since a far larger clone is one base away. The V and J genes are TRBV6-4 and TRBJ2-3; unclear D gene. This CDR3 region has 13 residues. The V gene's germline CDR1 is MRHNA and CDR2 SNTAGT. Between the trimmed V and J ends, which lost 4 bases and 1 base, there was a span of 6 bases. CDR3 in amino acids: CASSAGGTDTQYF. The CDR3, as DNA: TGTGCCAGCAGTGCTGGGGGCACAGATACGCAGTATTTT.

This clone was counted a few times. This chain joins TRBV7-8 and TRBJ2-7; 8 bases match TRBD2. With V trimmed by 5 bases and J by 6 bases, 15 bases remained unmatched. This CDR3 contains 16 residues. The germline gives CDR1 SGHVS, CDR2 FQNEAQ. The CDR3 loop is CASSQSAGVSFREQYF. In DNA, the CDR3 is TGTGCCAGCAGCCAGTCAGCGGGAGTCAGTTTTCGCGAGCAGTACTTC. Full variable domain (outside the CDR3, taken from reference TRBV7-8 and TRBJ2-7): GAGVSQSPRYKVAKRGQDVALRCDPISGHVSLFWYQQALGQGPEFLTYFQNEAQLDKSGLPSDRFFAERPEGSVSTLKIQRTQQEDSAVYLCASSQSAGVSFREQYFGPGTRLTVT.

The chain has TRBV6-5 and TRBJ1-2; D uncertain. The CDR3 is 15 amino acids. The V gene's germline CDR1 is MNHEY and CDR2 SVGAGI. V lost 7 bases and J 0 bases, leaving 15 bases between the germline ends. CDR3 region: CASIRKWSSNYGYTF. The CDR3 DNA is TGTGCCAGCATTCGGAAGTGGAGCTCTAACTATGGCTACACCTTC.

The V and J genes are TRBV28 and TRBJ1-2, with D possibly TRBD1 on 6 matching bases. This CDR3 spans 17 amino acids. The germline CDR1 and CDR2 sequences are MDHEN and SYDVKM. V lost 2 bases to trimming and J lost 0 bases, with 16 bases between them. The CDR3 DNA reads TGTGCCAGCAGTTTAATAGGGGGGACAATCTCTAACTATGGCTACACCTTC. Protein product: CASSLIGGTISNYGYTF.

The CDR3 DNA reads as TGTGCCAGCAGCTTAGGTGTGCCCTACGAGCAGTACTTC. It codes for CASSLGVPYEQYF. This chain connects TRBV11-2 to TRBJ2-7; D gene unclear. Germline assignment: CDR1 SGHAT and CDR2 FQNNGV. Trimming cost V 1 base and J 2 bases, with 6 bases left between them. This CDR3 region has 13 residues.

The genes are TRBV9 and TRBJ2-7; 10 bases agree with TRBD2. The V gene's germline CDR1 is SGDLS and CDR2 YYNGEE. There are 15 residues in the CDR3. J gave up 4 bases and V 0 bases, and 4 bases lay outside the gene matches. CDR3 DNA: TGTGCCAGCAGCGTAGCTAGCGGGGGACCGTACGAGCAGTACTTC. Its protein is CASSVASGGPYEQYF.

This rearrangement joins TRBV9 to TRBJ1-6, with D uncertain. From germline, CDR1 is SGDLS and CDR2 YYNGEE. The CDR3 length is 15 residues. The V gene lost 0 bases and the J gene lost 8 bases, with 12 bases spanning the gap. CDR3 amino acids: CASSVAPVKDSPLHF. The CDR3 nucleotides are TGTGCCAGCAGCGTAGCTCCAGTAAAGGATTCACCCCTCCACTTT. The full variable domain, in which reference TRBV9 and TRBJ1-6 provide the parts outside the CDR3, is DSGVTQTPKHLITATGQRVTLRCSPRSGDLSVYWYQQSLDQGLQFLIQYYNGEERAKGNILERFSAQQFPDLHSELNLSSLELGDSALYFCASSVAPVKDSPLHFGNGTRLTVT.

For the CDR3, the DNA is TGTGCCTGGAGTGGGAGACTAGTTAGGGGAGAGACCCAGTACTTC. It yields the protein CAWSGRLVRGETQYF. This rearrangement joins TRBV30 to TRBJ2-5; weak D call: TRBD2 (6 bases). V dropped 1 base and J dropped 4 bases, with 16 bases sitting between them. This CDR3 has 15 residues. Per the germline V gene, CDR1 is GTSNPN and CDR2 is SVGIG (reference sequence).

This clone was seen a few times. The chain joins TRBV2 to TRBJ1-1; possible D gene TRBD1, 5 bases. Germline values: CDR1 SNHLY, CDR2 FYNNEI. The germline V and J ends were trimmed by 3 bases and 7 bases, with 18 bases remaining between them. The CDR3 contains 15 residues. In nucleotides, the CDR3 is TGTGCCAGCAGTGAGGGGCGGGGGGGGTCTCGTGAAGCTTTCTTT. As protein: CASSEGRGGSREAFF.

The genes are TRBV10-3 and TRBJ2-7; 7 positions match TRBD1. With V trimmed by 10 bases and J by 7 bases, 10 bases remained unmatched. From germline, CDR1 is ENHRY and CDR2 SYGVKD. This CDR3 has 12 residues. As DNA, the CDR3 is TGTGCCAACCAAAACAGGGGTGGTGAGCAGTACTTC. It translates to CANQNRGGEQYF.

The chain recombines TRBV7-9 with TRBJ1-4, with 8 bases fitting TRBD1. This CDR3 spans 15 amino acids. Trimming cost V 1 base and J 6 bases; bases outside gene matches: 4. Germline V CDR1 and CDR2: SEHNR, FQNEAQ (reference sequence). CDR3 region: CASSLEDREYEKLFF. The CDR3 coding sequence is TGTGCCAGCAGCTTAGAGGACAGGGAATATGAAAAACTGTTTTTT.

The chain uses TRBV9 and TRBJ1-3; maybe TRBD1 (5 bases). This CDR3 region has 15 residues. V gave up 4 bases and J gave up 0 bases, with 11 bases separating them. From germline, CDR1 is SGDLS and CDR2 YYNGEE. CDR3 region: CASSPRGDSGNTIYF. The CDR3 region has the DNA TGTGCCAGCAGCCCTCGAGGGGACTCTGGAAACACCATATATTTT.

This chain joins TRBV5-4 and TRBJ2-1; 10 bases line up with TRBD2. Germline V lookup: CDR1 SGHNT, CDR2 YYREEE (reference sequence). Losses at the gene ends were 0 bases for V and 6 bases for J; bases not matched to a gene: 9. The CDR3 loop spans 17 amino acids. The CDR3: CASSLARTSGKGNEQFF. The CDR3 nucleotides read TGTGCCAGCAGCTTGGCTAGAACTAGCGGGAAAGGCAATGAGCAGTTCTTC.

The CDR3 loop reads CASSLQGYYGYTF. In DNA, the CDR3 is TGTGCCAGCAGCTTGCAGGGGTACTATGGCTACACCTTC. The chain has TRBV11-2 and TRBJ1-2; TRBD1 is a possible D gene (6 bases). Germline values: CDR1 SGHAT, CDR2 FQNNGV. V was clipped by 3 bases and J by 3 bases, with 8 bases between them. This CDR3 is built from 13 residues.

This chain connects TRBV9 to TRBJ2-2, with 7 bases lining up with TRBD2. V trimming: 2 bases; J trimming: 6 bases; junction bases outside the gene matches: 7. Germline V lookup: CDR1 SGDLS, CDR2 YYNGEE. This CDR3 has 15 residues. Here the CDR3 DNA reads TGTGCCAGCAGCGTCAACGTGGGGGGGTCCGGGGAGCTGTTTTTT. Translating gives CASSVNVGGSGELFF.

This chain links TRBV7-2 with TRBJ1-4; 7 bases match TRBD1. The junction had 9 bases not matched to a gene; V was cut back by 4 bases and J by 4 bases. Germline-derived CDR1 and CDR2 are SGHTA and FQGNSA. The CDR3 has 16 amino acids. CDR3 amino acids: CASSSTPGTVNEKLFF. Written as DNA, the CDR3 is TGTGCCAGCAGCTCTACTCCCGGGACAGTTAATGAAAAACTGTTTTTT.

The chain uses TRBV9 and TRBJ2-3; D remains ambiguous. V lost 0 bases to trimming and J lost 4 bases, with 6 bases between them. Germline CDR1 and CDR2: SGDLS and YYNGEE. The CDR3 contains 13 residues. In DNA form, the CDR3 reads TGTGCCAGCAGCGTAGCGTTCTCAGATACGCAGTATTTT. Its translation is CASSVAFSDTQYF. The full variable domain, completed using reference TRBV9 and TRBJ2-3, is DSGVTQTPKHLITATGQRVTLRCSPRSGDLSVYWYQQSLDQGLQFLIQYYNGEERAKGNILERFSAQQFPDLHSELNLSSLELGDSALYFCASSVAFSDTQYFGPGTRLTVL.

This chain joins TRBV7-2 and TRBJ2-5; D unclear. This CDR3 contains 13 residues. The germline gives CDR1 SGHTA, CDR2 FQGNSA. Trimming pared 2 bases from V and 1 base from J, leaving 5 bases between. CDR3 sequence: CASSLTVQETQYF. As DNA, the CDR3 is TGTGCCAGCAGCTTAACAGTCCAAGAGACCCAGTACTTC.

The rearrangement joins TRBV9 to TRBJ1-3; D call uncertain. Germline values: CDR1 SGDLS, CDR2 YYNGEE. The CDR3 is 20 amino acids. Trimming removed 6 bases from V and 0 bases from J, with 28 bases in between. The CDR3: CASILPRSGPKTDSGNTIYF. The DNA of the CDR3 is TGTGCCAGCATTCTCCCTCGGAGCGGACCCAAAACCGACTCTGGAAACACCATATATTTT.

The chain carries TRBV4-3 and TRBJ1-4; the D gene is possibly TRBD1 (6 bases). This CDR3 contains 18 residues. V was trimmed by 0 bases and J by 2 bases, leaving 16 bases between them. Germline loops: CDR1 LGHNA, CDR2 YSLEER. The CDR3 bases are TGCGCCAGCAGCCAAGATATCAGGGGAGGGAGCACTAATGAAAAACTGTTTTTT. Its translation is CASSQDIRGGSTNEKLFF.